Sequencing of this T cell receptor beta chain was carried out in a study of T cell clonality in common variable immunodeficiency. This clone was counted many times. TCRdb's table, derived via immunoSEQ multiplex PCR, lists solely in-frame clones and lacks some. In total the sample includes roughly 42,000 clones, none of them seen once. The TCR comes from a person aged 18-70 years in good health. The sample consisted of peripheral blood mononuclear cells.

The sequenced part of the CDR3 DNA is TGTGCCAGCACCCTGGACGGCGGGGATAGCTATGGC. Amino acid sequence: CASTLDGGDSYG. The full CDR3 protein reads CASTLDGGDSYGYTF. The J gene is TRBJ1-2, the V gene TRBV5-6, with unresolved D. The CDR3 goes on 3 residues after the read ends, and that part is filled in from the germline J gene. Trimming left V 6 bases short and J 4 bases short, with 19 bases between. CDR3 length: 15 amino acids. CDR1 SGHDT and CDR2 YYEEEE come from the germline V gene.